The 30 T cell receptor beta chains listed next were all sequenced from one sample in a study of cytomegalovirus exposure and HLA in healthy donors. PCR primers comprised 60 Vbeta and 13 Jbeta primers. The protocol was immunoSEQ multiplex PCR, while the TCRdb copy is restricted to in-frame clones and leaves out a portion. The sample includes 150,000 or so clones, about 75% of them seen just once. Sequenced material: PBMCs. The receptors shown here come from a female donor in good health and CMV-seronegative.

V gene TRBV7-8 combines with J gene TRBJ1-1, with D hard to call. V dropped 4 bases and J dropped 3 bases, with 18 bases sitting between them. Germline V CDR1 and CDR2: SGHVS, FQNEAQ. This CDR3 is 16 amino acids long. The CDR3 sequence: CASSSPPPGYHTEAFF. As DNA, the CDR3 is TGTGCCAGCAGCTCCCCCCCGCCCGGTTACCACACTGAAGCTTTCTTT.

The chain carries TRBV28 and TRBJ2-7; 7 positions agree with TRBD2. The germline gives CDR1 MDHEN, CDR2 SYDVKM. This CDR3 comprises 14 residues. V dropped 6 bases and J dropped 1; count of bases not matched to a gene: 6. CDR3 sequence reads: CASSSPGGSYEQYF. DNA for the CDR3: TGTGCCAGCAGCTCGCCGGGGGGTTCCTACGAGCAGTACTTC.

The rearrangement joins TRBV2 to TRBJ2-5; 10 bases fit TRBD2. The germline V gene has CDR1 SNHLY and CDR2 FYNNEI. This CDR3 has 15 residues. J lost 1 base, V lost 2 bases, and 1 base had no gene match. The CDR3 nucleotides are TGTGCCAGCAGTGAACTAGCGGGGGCCCAAGAGACCCAGTACTTC. Encoded protein: CASSELAGAQETQYF.

The count of this clone is one. This sequence joins TRBV5-1 and TRBJ1-4, with a weak D call TRBD1 (6 bases). Germline-derived CDR1 and CDR2 are SGHRS and YFSETQ. Trimming took 0 bases from V and 9 from J, leaving 12 bases between them. The CDR3 consists of 14 residues. The CDR3 loop reads CASSLEGQGKKLFF. The CDR3 DNA sequence: TGCGCCAGCAGCTTGGAAGGTCAGGGGAAAAAACTGTTTTTT.

CDR3 bases: TGTGCCAGCAGTTACTCTCGTCAGAGGCAAGAGACCCAGTACTTC. This gives the protein CASSYSRQRQETQYF. This chain uses TRBV6-5 with TRBJ2-5; D uncertain. The V end lost 0 bases, the J end lost 2 bases, and 10 bases lay between the germline ends. The CDR3 has 15 residues. The germline V gene encodes CDR1 MNHEY and CDR2 SVGAGI.

CDR3 bases: TGTGCCTGGAGTGTAACCTCAGGGGGCTGGGAGACCCAGTACTTC. It codes for CAWSVTSGGWETQYF. The chain is built from TRBV30 and TRBJ2-5, with 8 positions matching TRBD1. This CDR3 comprises 15 residues. Germline V CDR1 and CDR2: GTSNPN, SVGIG (reference sequence). The V gene end was trimmed by 0 bases and the J gene end by 5 bases; junction bases not matched to a gene: 8.

This clone appeared a single time. CDR3 DNA sequence: TGTGCCAGCAGTGGCGGGGATCGGCGGGTCAACAATGAGCAGTTCTTC. It codes for CASSGGDRRVNNEQFF. The rearrangement uses TRBV6-4 and TRBJ2-1; tentatively, D is TRBD2 (6 bases). CDR1 is MRHNA and CDR2 is SNTAGT in the germline V gene. This CDR3 comprises 16 residues. The germline V and J ends were trimmed by 4 bases and 5 bases, with 18 bases remaining between them.

This clone has just one count. The chain employs TRBV19 and TRBJ1-2; D gene unclear. Germline-derived CDR1 and CDR2 are LNHDA and SQIVND (reference sequence). This CDR3 has 12 residues. V shed 5 bases and J shed 8 bases, with 12 bases lying between them. The CDR3 nucleotides read TGTGCCAGTAGTCCGCGCGGAAGCGGCTACACCTTC. It codes for CASSPRGSGYTF.

This chain joins TRBV7-9 and TRBJ2-1, with 7 bases aligning to TRBD2. The CDR3 runs to 15 residues. Trimming at V came to 5 bases and at J to 6 bases, leaving 10 bases not matched to a gene. The V gene's germline CDR1 is SEHNR and CDR2 FQNEAQ (reference sequence). The DNA of the CDR3 is TGTGCCAGCAGCCAAAGGGGAGGGGTAGGCAATGAGCAGTTCTTC. Its protein product is CASSQRGGVGNEQFF.

The rearrangement uses TRBV29-1 and TRBJ1-1; TRBD1 aligns across 7 bases. This CDR3 is built from 14 residues. Germline CDR1 reads SQVTM; CDR2 reads ANQGSEA. Trimming took 6 bases from V and 0 from J; bases not matched to a gene: 7. The CDR3 region is CSVGDSQMNTEAFF. The DNA for the CDR3 is TGCAGCGTCGGGGACAGCCAGATGAACACTGAAGCTTTCTTT.

The chain carries TRBV28 and TRBJ1-4; 7 bases match TRBD1. V lost 3 bases to trimming and J lost 12 bases; unmatched junction nucleotides: 10. Germline lookup yields CDR1 MDHEN and CDR2 SYDVKM. The CDR3 is 14 amino acids. CDR3 sequence (DNA): TGTGCCAGCAGTTTGGGACAGATAATGAAGGAACTGTTTTTT. It translates to CASSLGQIMKELFF.

The rearrangement links TRBV6-5 to TRBJ2-5; 7 bases line up with TRBD2. CDR1 is MNHEY, CDR2 SVGAGI, per germline. Trimming at V came to 8 bases and at J to 0 bases, leaving 3 bases not matched to a gene. The CDR3 extends over 13 amino acids. This CDR3 is CASQAGYQETQYF. CDR3 nucleotides: TGTGCCAGCCAAGCGGGGTACCAAGAGACCCAGTACTTC.

V usage is TRBV5-6 and J usage is TRBJ2-3; TRBD2 aligns across 8 bases. The germline V gene has CDR1 SGHDT and CDR2 YYEEEE. The J segment lost 4 bases and the V segment lost 2 bases, leaving 3 bases of the junction unmatched. The CDR3 runs 14 residues. CDR3 in amino acids: CASSFWRGADTQYF. In nucleotides, the CDR3 is TGTGCCAGCAGCTTCTGGCGGGGGGCAGATACGCAGTATTTT.

The rearrangement links TRBV6-1 to TRBJ1-3, with D unresolved. V was clipped by 2 bases and J by 0 bases, with 5 bases between them. Germline V gene sequence: CDR1 MNHNS, CDR2 SASEGT. The CDR3 runs to 14 residues. For the CDR3, the DNA is TGTGCCAGCAGTGAAATGAGCTCTGGAAACACCATATATTTT. This sequence encodes CASSEMSSGNTIYF.

The chain is built from TRBV6-6 and TRBJ1-1; no definite D call. Trimming took 2 bases from V and 4 from J, leaving 14 bases between them. Per germline, CDR1 MNHNY and CDR2 SVGAGI (reference sequence). This CDR3 is 15 amino acids long. The CDR3 here is CASSYGPPLSTEAFF. Here the CDR3 DNA reads TGTGCCAGCAGTTACGGTCCACCTCTGAGCACTGAAGCTTTCTTT.

The chain combines TRBV5-5 with TRBJ1-1; perhaps TRBD1 as D (5 bases). The CDR3 covers 14 residues. Trimming removed 4 bases at V and 0 bases at J, with 10 bases between. Germline assignment: CDR1 SGHKS and CDR2 YYEKEE (reference sequence). The CDR3 nucleotides read TGTGCCAGCAGCCTCGGGGGAGTGAACACTGAAGCTTTCTTT. This translates into CASSLGGVNTEAFF.

Concerning this clone itself: The same CDR3 can be traced to other DNA sequences in this sample. The V call is TRBV5-1, the J call TRBJ1-1; D gene unclear. V lost 4 bases, J lost 5 bases, and 9 bases lay in between. This CDR3 contains 12 residues. CDR1 and CDR2 from the germline V gene are SGHRS and YFSETQ. CDR3 loop: CASSGGLTEAFF. The CDR3 coding sequence is TGCGCCAGCAGCGGAGGACTGACTGAAGCTTTCTTT.

V is TRBV6-5 and J is TRBJ1-1; D is ambiguous. Trimming left V 6 bases short and J 3 bases short, with 17 bases between. CDR1 is MNHEY, CDR2 SVGAGI, per germline. The CDR3 has 15 residues. CDR3 coding DNA: TGTGCCAGCAGGACGTTGCACTCGAGGGACACTGAAGCTTTCTTT. Encoded protein: CASRTLHSRDTEAFF.

This chain links TRBV4-1 with TRBJ2-1, with TRBD2 matching over 9 bases. Germline V CDR1 and CDR2: MGHRA, YSYEKL. V gave up 4 bases and J gave up 13 bases; unmatched junction bases: 11. This CDR3 is 14 amino acids long. Here the CDR3 reads CASSLSGGRAYQFF. CDR3 DNA: TGCGCCAGCAGCCTGAGCGGGGGGAGGGCCTACCAGTTCTTC.

The V and J genes are TRBV2 and TRBJ2-1, with D maybe TRBD2 (5 bases). The V gene lost 5 bases and the J gene lost 4 bases, with 15 bases spanning the gap. CDR3 size: 15 residues. Looked up from germline, CDR1 is SNHLY and CDR2 is FYNNEI. CDR3 DNA: TGTGCCAGCAGTTTCAGCCGGGGAGCTTACAATGAGCAGTTCTTC. Its protein product is CASSFSRGAYNEQFF.

The chain recombines TRBV2 with TRBJ1-1; 9 positions agree with TRBD1. The V gene end was trimmed by 7 bases and the J gene end by 1 base; junction bases not matched to a gene: 7. Germline V gene lookup returns CDR1 SNHLY and CDR2 FYNNEI. The CDR3 extends over 15 amino acids. CDR3 nucleotides: TGTGCCAGCATCCCCCGGACAGGGGAGAACACTGAAGCTTTCTTT. Translated, it gives CASIPRTGENTEAFF.

The CDR3 bases are TGCGCCAGCAGCATTAGGACTAGCGGGTCTACGCTCTACAATGAGCAGTTCTTC. It specifies CASSIRTSGSTLYNEQFF. The chain uses TRBV5-1 and TRBJ2-1, with 11 nucleotides matching TRBD2. The CDR3 consists of 18 residues. V dropped 4 bases and J dropped 3; count of bases not matched to a gene: 12. Germline assignment: CDR1 SGHRS and CDR2 YFSETQ.

The chain is built from TRBV7-6 and TRBJ2-3; no clear D. This CDR3 is 14 amino acids long. Germline V gene data show CDR1 as SGHVS and CDR2 as FNYEAQ. V lost 1 base and J 2 bases, leaving 7 bases between the germline ends. CDR3 sequence reads: CASSLDGSTDTQYF. CDR3 sequence (DNA): TGTGCCAGCAGCTTAGATGGCTCCACAGATACGCAGTATTTT.

The V gene is TRBV29-1, the J gene TRBJ1-1, with 9 bases aligning to TRBD1. Germline-derived CDR1 and CDR2 are SQVTM and ANQGSEA. The V and J ends lost 7 bases and 0 bases, in that order; junction bases with no gene match: 0. The CDR3 has 12 residues. The DNA for the CDR3 is TGCAGCGGACAGGGGGTGAACACTGAAGCTTTCTTT. Residues: CSGQGVNTEAFF.

This clone came up a few times. The chain carries TRBV19 and TRBJ1-1, with 11 bases that match TRBD1. With 7 bases clipped from V and 4 bases from J, the junction kept 2 bases outside the gene matches. The V gene's germline CDR1 is LNHDA and CDR2 SQIVND (reference sequence). CDR3 length: 13 residues. The CDR3 bases are TGTGCCAGTACCGGGACAGGGGGCACTGAAGCTTTCTTT. It translates to CASTGTGGTEAFF.

In this sample, this clone turned up once. The chain joins TRBV27 to TRBJ1-1, with 7 bases identical to TRBD1. V lost 6 bases and J lost 7; bases outside the gene matches: 11. The CDR3 loop spans 14 amino acids. Germline loops: CDR1 MNHEY, CDR2 SMNVEV (reference sequence). The CDR3 region is CASRSTGVSLEAFF. The DNA for the CDR3 is TGTGCCAGCAGGTCCACAGGGGTTAGCCTTGAAGCTTTCTTT.

This chain uses TRBV10-3 with TRBJ2-3, with 7 positions matching TRBD1. This CDR3 spans 17 amino acids. Germline CDR1 is ENHRY and CDR2 is SYGVKD. The J segment lost 2 bases and the V segment lost 2 bases, leaving 10 bases of the junction unmatched. CDR3 sequence reads: CAISEDRARILTDTQYF. The CDR3 DNA reads as TGTGCCATCAGTGAGGACAGGGCCCGGATCCTCACAGATACGCAGTATTTT.

This clone was detected once. One end of the junction does not line up with germline, which may come from a read error. V gene TRBV7-9 combines with J gene TRBJ2-7, with D possibly being TRBD2 (6 bases). Germline CDR1 reads SEHNR; CDR2 reads FQNEAQ (reference sequence). The CDR3 is made up of 12 amino acids. The CDR3: CSSTLSGGEQYF. The CDR3, as DNA: TGTTCCAGCACCCTCTCCGGGGGAGAGCAGTACTTC.

The rearrangement links TRBV15 to TRBJ2-7; D unresolved. Germline-derived CDR1 and CDR2 are LNHNV and YYDKDF (reference sequence). Trimming stripped 1 base from V and 0 bases from J, with 10 bases between. This CDR3 contains 15 residues. The CDR3 DNA is TGTGCCACCAGCAGAGCCGGCGGCTACTCCTACGAGCAGTACTTC. This encodes CATSRAGGYSYEQYF.

This chain links TRBV7-9 with TRBJ1-3; D gene uncertain. Trimming shortened V by 1 base and J by 0 bases, and 10 bases separated the two germline ends. This CDR3 is 16 amino acids long. Germline V lookup: CDR1 SEHNR, CDR2 FQNEAQ (reference sequence). CDR3 coding DNA: TGTGCCAGCAGCTTAGGGAACGGCGGCTCTGGAAACACCATATATTTT. It encodes CASSLGNGGSGNTIYF.